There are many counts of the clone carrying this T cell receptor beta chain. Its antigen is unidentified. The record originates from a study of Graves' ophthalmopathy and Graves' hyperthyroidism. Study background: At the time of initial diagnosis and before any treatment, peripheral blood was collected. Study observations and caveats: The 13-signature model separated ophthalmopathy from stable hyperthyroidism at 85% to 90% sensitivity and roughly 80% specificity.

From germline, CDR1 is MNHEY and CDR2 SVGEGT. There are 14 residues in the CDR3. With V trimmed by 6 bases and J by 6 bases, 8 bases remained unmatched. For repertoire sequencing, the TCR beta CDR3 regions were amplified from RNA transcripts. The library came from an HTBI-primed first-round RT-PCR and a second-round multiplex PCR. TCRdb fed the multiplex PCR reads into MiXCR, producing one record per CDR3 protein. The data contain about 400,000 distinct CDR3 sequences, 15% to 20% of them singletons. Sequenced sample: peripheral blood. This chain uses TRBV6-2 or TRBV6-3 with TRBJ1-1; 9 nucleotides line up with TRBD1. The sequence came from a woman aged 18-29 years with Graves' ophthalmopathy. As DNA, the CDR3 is TGTGCCAGCAGCCTCTTACAGGGGGCCGCTGAAGCTTTCTTT. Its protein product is CASSLLQGAAEAFF.